The 26 T cell receptor beta chains below were found in one sample sequenced in a study of blood T cell repertoires in COVID-19 (dated by TCRdb to the early 2020s). Preparation of the library involved the immunoSEQ multiplex PCR assay. TCRdb carries this immuneACCESS record with in-frame sequences only. Its versions omit some clonotypes, under half of them owing to an unresolved V gene in the studies checked, with the rest unexplained. The sample data list 500,000 to 600,000 clones, and less than 90% of these were observed just once. The ten biggest clones cover around 8% of the sample. The sample taken for sequencing was peripheral blood. Receptors originate from a woman between 50 and 59 years old with COVID-19, enrolled during active disease.

The chain uses TRBV12-3 or TRBV12-4 and TRBJ1-2; D not certain. Trimming removed 3 bases from V and 4 bases from J, with 9 bases in between. This CDR3 has 13 amino acids. This CDR3 reads CASSLRGSYGYTF. CDR3 DNA: TGTGCCAGCAGTTTGCGAGGGAGCTATGGCTACACCTTC.

The gene calls are TRBV6-1 and TRBJ2-5, with a weak D call TRBD1 (5 bases). V lost 1 base, J lost 5 bases, and 14 bases lay in between. CDR1 and CDR2 (germline): MNHNS, SASEGT. CDR3 length equals 15 residues. CDR3 DNA: TGTGCCAGCAGTGAAGTTCGGCAGGGAAGGGAGACCCAGTACTTC. This encodes CASSEVRQGRETQYF.

This chain joins TRBV4-1 and TRBJ1-4, with TRBD1 matching over 7 bases. J lost 4 bases, V lost 0 bases, and 11 bases had no gene match. Looked up from germline, CDR1 is MGHRA and CDR2 is YSYEKL. The CDR3 sequence is 18 residues long. CDR3 coding DNA: TGCGCCAGCAGCCAAGATAGACAGGGAGGAGTAAGTAATGAAAAACTGTTTTTT. It codes for CASSQDRQGGVSNEKLFF.

This chain links TRBV19 with TRBJ1-5; the match to TRBD1 covers 7 bases. After removal of 2 bases from V and 7 bases from J, the junction contained 5 bases not matched to a gene. Germline V CDR1 and CDR2: LNHDA, SQIVND (reference sequence). The CDR3 is 14 residues long. The CDR3 spells CASSINRGDQPQHF. The CDR3 DNA follows: TGTGCCAGTAGTATAAACAGGGGAGACCAGCCCCAGCATTTT.

The V and J genes are TRBV24-1 and TRBJ2-7, with D possibly being TRBD1 (6 bases). Trimming pared 3 bases from V and 7 bases from J, leaving 18 bases between. Germline assignment: CDR1 KGHDR and CDR2 SFDVKD. This CDR3 contains 15 residues. The CDR3: CATSDTGNGPLEQYF. Written as DNA, the CDR3 is TGTGCCACCAGTGATACAGGGAATGGACCCCTGGAGCAGTACTTC.

The CDR3 sequence: CASSLGTAGSPLHF. For the CDR3, the DNA is TGTGCCAGCAGTTTGGGGACAGCAGGTTCACCCCTCCACTTT. The J gene is TRBJ1-6, the V gene TRBV28, with 7 positions matching TRBD1. J lost 9 bases, V lost 3 bases, and 5 bases had no gene match. The CDR3 consists of 14 residues. From germline, CDR1 is MDHEN and CDR2 SYDVKM.

V is TRBV3-1 (or the pseudogene TRBV3-2) and J is TRBJ1-2, with 12 bases fitting TRBD1. The CDR3 extends over 15 amino acids. J gave up 7 bases and V 3 bases, and 6 bases lay outside the gene matches. Germline V gene data show CDR1 as LGHDT and CDR2 as YNNKEL (reference sequence). This CDR3 is CASSQSGTGGGGYTF. As DNA, the CDR3 is TGTGCCAGCAGCCAGTCCGGGACAGGGGGCGGTGGCTACACCTTC.

The V and J genes are TRBV30 and TRBJ2-7; possible D gene TRBD2, 6 bases. Germline V lookup: CDR1 GTSNPN, CDR2 SVGIG (reference sequence). The CDR3 sequence is 12 residues long. The V end was cut by 4 bases, the J end by 7 bases, with 14 bases between. The CDR3 region is CAWTKGGLEQYF. DNA of the CDR3: TGTGCCTGGACTAAAGGAGGGCTGGAGCAGTACTTC.

This chain joins TRBV27 and TRBJ2-3; D is unresolved. V lost 1 base and J 6 bases, leaving 8 bases between the germline ends. The CDR3 has 13 amino acids. CDR1 is MNHEY, CDR2 SMNVEV, per germline (reference sequence). CDR3 sequence: CASSLYPEDTQYF. The CDR3 nucleotides read TGTGCCAGCAGTTTATACCCTGAGGATACGCAGTATTTT.

CDR3 nucleotide sequence: TGTGCCAGCAGCCCCGGACAGGGCGTAGACGAGCAGTACTTC. Translating gives CASSPGQGVDEQYF. The chain couples TRBV7-9 to TRBJ2-7; TRBD1 aligns across 8 bases. The CDR3 is 14 residues long. Trimming at V came to 5 bases and at J to 5 bases, leaving 8 bases not matched to a gene. Per the germline V gene, CDR1 is SEHNR and CDR2 is FQNEAQ (reference sequence). Complete variable domain (other parts from reference TRBV7-9 and TRBJ2-7): DTGVSQNPRHKITKRGQNVTFRCDPISEHNRLYWYRQTLGQGPEFLTYFQNEAQLEKSRLLSDRFSAERPKGSFSTLEIQRTEQGDSAMYLCASSPGQGVDEQYFGPGTRLTVT.

This chain uses TRBV12-1 with TRBJ2-5; the table assigns TRBD1, which was not confirmed against the DNA. TRBV12-1 counts as a pseudogene. The length of the CDR3 is 15 residues. The CDR3 region is CASSFGDRGKETQYF. For the CDR3, the DNA is TGTGCCAGCAGCTTTGGGGACAGGGGAAAAGAGACCCAGTACTTC.

The rearrangement links TRBV5-7 to TRBJ1-6, with D uncertain. TRBV5-7 is reported as an ORF; its role is uncertain. This CDR3 contains 18 residues. The V end lost 3 bases, the J end lost 0 bases, and 16 bases lay between the germline ends. This chain's CDR3 is CASSSEDGISSYNSPLHF. DNA for the CDR3: TGTGCCAGCAGCTCCGAGGACGGGATCAGCTCCTATAATTCACCCCTCCACTTT.

V usage is TRBV5-1 and J usage is TRBJ1-5; 9 bases are shared with TRBD1. The length of the CDR3 is 15 residues. Per the germline V gene, CDR1 is SGHRS and CDR2 is YFSETQ. V trimming: 4 bases; J trimming: 4 bases; junction bases outside the gene matches: 6. CDR3: CASSQGTGFNQPQHF. CDR3 coding DNA: TGCGCCAGCAGCCAGGGGACAGGGTTTAATCAGCCCCAGCATTTT. The entire variable domain, with the rest obtained from reference TRBV5-1 and TRBJ1-5, is as follows: KAGVTQTPRYLIKTRGQQVTLSCSPISGHRSVSWYQQTPGQGLQFLFEYFSETQRNKGNFPGRFSGRQFSNSRSEMNVSTLELGDSALYLCASSQGTGFNQPQHFGDGTRLSIL.

The chain carries TRBV12-3 or TRBV12-4 and TRBJ2-5; D might be TRBD1 (6 bases). The CDR3 totals 13 residues. With 1 base removed from V and 4 bases from J, the gap between germline ends came to 7 bases. The CDR3 DNA sequence: TGTGCCAGCAGTTTAGAGACAGGAGAGACCCAGTACTTC. The encoded protein is CASSLETGETQYF.

The genes are TRBV24-1 and TRBJ2-1; TRBD1 agrees at 7 bases. CDR1 is KGHDR and CDR2 is SFDVKD in the germline V gene. V trimming: 7 bases; J trimming: 9 bases; junction bases outside the gene matches: 11. The CDR3 totals 14 residues. CDR3 DNA: TGTGCCACCAGCTTTGGGACAGCCAAGGTTGAGCAGTTCTTC. Its translation: CATSFGTAKVEQFF.

This clone was found a few times. This CDR3 reads CASSPRGENNSPLHF. In nucleotides, the CDR3 is TGTGCCAGCAGCCCGCGGGGAGAGAATAATTCACCCCTCCACTTT. The chain is built from TRBV11-2 and TRBJ1-6, with D unclear. The CDR3 runs to 15 residues. Trimming took 5 bases from V and 5 from J, leaving 13 bases between them. Germline assignment: CDR1 SGHAT and CDR2 FQNNGV.

V and J are TRBV5-1 and TRBJ1-1; TRBD1 matches at 7 bases. CDR1 is SGHRS and CDR2 is YFSETQ in the germline V gene. CDR3 size: 14 residues. J gave up 1 base and V 4 bases, and 4 bases lay outside the gene matches. Here the CDR3 DNA reads TGCGCCAGCAGCGCCGGGACAGCGAACACTGAAGCTTTCTTT. Translated: CASSAGTANTEAFF.

This clone was counted only a few times. V and J are TRBV4-2 and TRBJ1-1; the match to TRBD1 covers 8 bases. Germline V gene lookup returns CDR1 LGHNA and CDR2 YNFKEQ. V was clipped by 4 bases and J by 4 bases; unmatched bases: 8. The CDR3 covers 15 residues. The CDR3 DNA reads TGTGCCAGCAGCCCTGGGACAGGAGACCGCACTGAAGCTTTCTTT. It translates to CASSPGTGDRTEAFF.

This clone was detected only once. The chain employs TRBV2 and TRBJ1-1, with 7 bases identical to TRBD1. V dropped 5 bases and J dropped 0; count of bases not matched to a gene: 3. CDR1 is SNHLY, CDR2 FYNNEI, per germline. The CDR3 extends over 14 amino acids. CDR3 in DNA: TGTGCCAGCAGTCTACAGGGGATGAACACTGAAGCTTTCTTT. Its protein is CASSLQGMNTEAFF.

The V call is TRBV3-1 (or the pseudogene TRBV3-2), the J call TRBJ2-3; 9 bases are shared with TRBD2. After removal of 3 bases from V and 2 bases from J, the junction contained 3 bases not matched to a gene. The CDR3 extends over 15 amino acids. Germline V CDR1 and CDR2: LGHDT, YNNKEL (reference sequence). The CDR3 here is CASSQGLAYTDTQYF. The CDR3 bases are TGTGCCAGCAGCCAGGGACTAGCATACACAGATACGCAGTATTTT.

V gene TRBV19 combines with J gene TRBJ1-6; perhaps TRBD1 as D (5 bases). Trimming shortened V by 11 bases and J by 4 bases, and 21 bases separated the two germline ends. From germline, CDR1 is LNHDA and CDR2 SQIVND (reference sequence). This CDR3 has 16 residues. The DNA of the CDR3 is TGTGCCTGTCATACTGGCTCGGGACTATATAATTCACCCCTCCACTTT. Residues: CACHTGSGLYNSPLHF.

This chain uses TRBV6-5 with TRBJ1-1; D not certain. Germline values: CDR1 MNHEY, CDR2 SVGAGI. Trimming cost V 7 bases and J 1 base, with 16 bases left between them. The CDR3 is 15 amino acids. The CDR3 nucleotides read TGTGCCAGCACCCACGAAGCCGAGCCGAACACTGAAGCTTTCTTT. Amino acids: CASTHEAEPNTEAFF.

The CDR3 bases are TGTGCCAGCACAAGCCTTTACTCTGGAAACACCATATATTTT. Amino acids: CASTSLYSGNTIYF. The chain combines TRBV27 with TRBJ1-3; D is ambiguous. CDR1 is MNHEY and CDR2 is SMNVEV in the germline V gene (reference sequence). This CDR3 region has 14 residues. V shed 7 bases and J shed 0 bases, with 10 bases lying between them.

This chain uses TRBV18 with TRBJ1-2, with D hard to call. This CDR3 contains 13 residues. Trimming removed 3 bases at V and 5 bases at J, with 10 bases between. From germline, CDR1 is KGHSH and CDR2 LQKENI. Written as DNA, the CDR3 is TGTGCCAGCTCACCGGGAGGAAGGTATGGCTACACCTTC. Amino acid sequence: CASSPGGRYGYTF.

The chain employs TRBV13 and TRBJ1-1, with D possibly being TRBD1 (5 bases). The V and J ends lost 5 bases and 10 bases respectively, with 14 bases between them. This CDR3 has 12 residues. Germline V gene sequence: CDR1 PRHDT, CDR2 FYEKMQ (reference sequence). CDR3 nucleotide sequence: TGTGCCAGCAGCCCCTCGACAGTGGGAGCTTTCTTT. It is translated as CASSPSTVGAFF.

The gene calls are TRBV6-5 and TRBJ1-1; 8 nucleotides align to TRBD1. J lost 7 bases, V lost 6 bases, and 10 bases had no gene match. In germline, CDR1 is MNHEY, CDR2 SVGAGI. The CDR3 totals 14 residues. CDR3 bases: TGTGCCAGCAGCGACCAGGGGGCGCGGGGTGAAGCTTTCTTT. It is translated as CASSDQGARGEAFF.